The 25 T cell receptor beta chains presented below share a single source sample, sequenced in a study of T cell responses to AZD1222 COVID-19 vaccine. The table came from immunoSEQ multiplex PCR; TCRdb's copy has only in-frame clones and leaves some out. Here the sample spans about 68,000 clones, over 60% being singletons. Sequencing used peripheral blood, obtained on day 0 of AZD1222 vaccination. These receptors came from an adult in good health.

The chain recombines TRBV29-1 with TRBJ1-1, with D possibly matching TRBD1 (5 bases). This CDR3 spans 13 amino acids. V was pared by 7 bases and J by 4 bases, with 16 bases between. Germline assignment: CDR1 SQVTM and CDR2 ANQGSEA. In DNA, the CDR3 is TGCAGCGCCCGAGGGTCAGGGTCCACTGAAGCTTTCTTT. Amino acid sequence: CSARGSGSTEAFF.

This chain links TRBV6-6 with TRBJ2-7; D gene unclear. The V end was cut by 5 bases, the J end by 2 bases, with 10 bases between. The CDR3 has 13 residues. Germline CDR1 and CDR2: MNHNY and SVGAGI (reference sequence). The CDR3 nucleotides are TGTGCCAGCAGTCTCGGGCTACCCTACGAGCAGTACTTC. It translates to CASSLGLPYEQYF.

The chain recombines TRBV21-1 with TRBJ2-7; no check of the table's D call, TRBD2, against the DNA was made. TRBV21-1 is a pseudogene. The CDR3 contains 13 residues. The CDR3 sequence is CASSLAGFHEQYF. The CDR3 region has the DNA TGTGCCAGCAGTCTAGCGGGGTTCCACGAGCAGTACTTC.

As for this clone: Other nucleotide sequences in the sample specify the same CDR3. The rearrangement links TRBV7-8 to TRBJ2-2, with 7 bases that match TRBD1. The CDR3 consists of 15 residues. Unmatched junction bases numbered 3, after V lost 1 base and J lost 4 bases. Germline CDR1 reads SGHVS; CDR2 reads FQNEAQ. Here the CDR3 reads CASSLVGQSTGELFF. CDR3 nucleotide sequence: TGTGCCAGCAGCTTAGTGGGACAGTCCACCGGGGAGCTGTTTTTT.

The rearrangement joins TRBV5-4 to TRBJ1-4; D gene ambiguous. Germline V gives CDR1 SGHNT, CDR2 YYREEE (reference sequence). Deletions cut 3 bases from V and 2 bases from J, with 11 bases between. This CDR3 contains 15 residues. CDR3 sequence reads: CASSSGLVTNEKLFF. The CDR3 DNA sequence: TGTGCCAGCAGCTCCGGGCTGGTGACTAATGAAAAACTGTTTTTT.

This clone is a singleton in its sample. This chain joins TRBV7-2 and TRBJ1-3; perhaps TRBD1 as D (5 bases). Germline lookup yields CDR1 SGHTA and CDR2 FQGNSA. The CDR3 has 15 residues. With 4 bases removed from V and 2 bases from J, the gap between germline ends came to 12 bases. The chain's CDR3 is CASSSRRATGNTIYF. In DNA form, the CDR3 reads TGTGCCAGCAGCTCTCGCAGGGCTACTGGAAACACCATATATTTT. The variable domain in full, completed from reference TRBV7-2 and TRBJ1-3, reads GAGVSQSPSNKVTEKGKDVELRCDPISGHTALYWYRQSLGQGLEFLIYFQGNSAPDKSGLPSDRFSAERTGGSVSTLTIQRTQQEDSAVYLCASSSRRATGNTIYFGEGSWLTVV.

CDR3: CSVGSGQGRSEQFF. The CDR3 DNA is TGCAGCGTGGGCTCAGGACAGGGGAGGAGTGAGCAGTTCTTC. The chain combines TRBV29-1 with TRBJ2-1; 9 bases are shared with TRBD1. V shed 6 bases and J 9 bases; nucleotides not matched to a gene: 12. Germline loops: CDR1 SQVTM, CDR2 ANQGSEA. The CDR3 loop spans 14 amino acids.

The J gene is TRBJ1-1, the V gene TRBV6-2 or TRBV6-3; 8 nucleotides line up with TRBD1. With 3 bases clipped from V and 4 bases from J, the junction kept 4 bases outside the gene matches. The CDR3 covers 14 residues. Per the germline V gene, CDR1 is MNHEY and CDR2 is SVGEGT. CDR3: CASSYTGGATEAFF. Written as DNA, the CDR3 is TGTGCCAGCAGTTATACAGGGGGTGCCACTGAAGCTTTCTTT.

In nucleotides, the CDR3 is TGTGCCAGCAGTTACTCAGACAGCGGGGGGCCCACAGATACGCAGTATTTT. As protein: CASSYSDSGGPTDTQYF. This rearrangement joins TRBV6-2 or TRBV6-3 to TRBJ2-3; 9 bases line up with TRBD2. Unmatched junction bases numbered 6, after V lost 0 bases and J lost 2 bases. Germline CDR1 MNHEY, CDR2 SVGEGT. The CDR3 totals 17 residues.

This clone was found once. This chain connects TRBV2 to TRBJ1-5; D not certain. V lost 1 base and J 0 bases, leaving 7 bases between the germline ends. Germline values: CDR1 SNHLY, CDR2 FYNNEI. CDR3 size: 15 residues. The CDR3 spells CASSEVPYSNQPQHF. CDR3 DNA sequence: TGTGCCAGCAGTGAAGTGCCATATAGCAATCAGCCCCAGCATTTT. Supplemented by reference TRBV2 and TRBJ1-5, the full variable domain reads EPEVTQTPSHQVTQMGQEVILRCVPISNHLYFYWYRQILGQKVEFLVSFYNNEISEKSEIFDDQFSVERPDGSNFTLKIRSTKLEDSAMYFCASSEVPYSNQPQHFGDGTRLSIL.

The CDR3 here is CASMGQGGNSPLHF. As DNA, the CDR3 is TGCGCCAGCATGGGGCAGGGAGGAAATTCACCCCTCCACTTT. The chain joins TRBV5-1 to TRBJ1-6, with D possibly TRBD1 on 5 matching bases. This CDR3 is built from 14 residues. Trimming left V 6 bases short and J 7 bases short, with 14 bases between. Germline V lookup: CDR1 SGHRS, CDR2 YFSETQ.

The J gene is TRBJ1-5, the V gene TRBV28; D unclear. Germline CDR1 MDHEN, CDR2 SYDVKM. CDR3 size: 17 residues. V lost 2 bases and J 0 bases, leaving 14 bases between the germline ends. CDR3 amino acids: CASSLVEGLYSNQPQHF. The DNA for the CDR3 is TGTGCCAGCAGTTTAGTGGAAGGGTTGTATAGCAATCAGCCCCAGCATTTT.

For the CDR3, the DNA is TGCGCCAGCAGTGGTGGGACAGGGGGCCAAGAGACCCAGTACTTC. Its protein is CASSGGTGGQETQYF. The chain links TRBV5-1 to TRBJ2-5; TRBD1 matches 11 bases. The CDR3 has 15 amino acids. V trimming: 5 bases; J trimming: 1 base; junction bases outside the gene matches: 4. Looked up from germline, CDR1 is SGHRS and CDR2 is YFSETQ.

The V gene is TRBV29-1, the J gene TRBJ1-1, with 8 bases identical to TRBD1. The ends lost 6 bases at V and 0 bases at J; junction bases unmatched: 6. CDR1 SQVTM and CDR2 ANQGSEA come from the germline V gene. This CDR3 has 14 amino acids. This CDR3 is CSVGGQGMNTEAFF. The CDR3 DNA reads TGCAGCGTGGGCGGACAGGGTATGAACACTGAAGCTTTCTTT.

The chain couples TRBV10-2 to TRBJ1-1; D might be TRBD1 (5 bases). V dropped 8 bases and J dropped 0 bases, with 13 bases sitting between them. The CDR3 loop spans 14 amino acids. Germline-derived CDR1 and CDR2 are WSHSY and SAAADI. CDR3 sequence (DNA): TGCGCCAGCTCCCCCGCGGGGGTGAACACTGAAGCTTTCTTT. This translates into CASSPAGVNTEAFF.

The chain employs TRBV6-2 or TRBV6-3 and TRBJ1-5; D remains ambiguous. Germline CDR1 is MNHEY and CDR2 is SVGEGT. Trimming left V 4 bases short and J 4 bases short, with 8 bases between. The CDR3 covers 13 residues. The CDR3 coding sequence is TGTGCCAGCAGTTCAAGCCCAAATCAGCCCCAGCATTTT. It encodes CASSSSPNQPQHF.

V usage is TRBV10-2 and J usage is TRBJ2-7, with D possibly TRBD1 on 6 matching bases. Germline V gene data show CDR1 as WSHSY and CDR2 as SAAADI. CDR3 size: 12 residues. V lost 6 bases and J lost 2, with 8 bases in between. The CDR3 DNA reads TGCGCCAGCAGGGGGGACACCTACGAGCAGTACTTC. Translation: CASRGDTYEQYF.

A word on this clone: The junction does not match germline at one end; this may be a read error. The chain is built from TRBV3-1 (or the pseudogene TRBV3-2) and TRBJ2-7; D is uncertain. Germline CDR1 is LGHDT and CDR2 is YNNKEL (reference sequence). This CDR3 is built from 11 residues. CDR3 loop: CASSQVDRWCF. The CDR3, as DNA: TGTGCCAGCAGCCAAGTAGACCGATGGTGCTTC.

The CDR3 here is CASSVDSGGGNTIYF. CDR3 nucleotide sequence: TGTGCCAGCAGCGTGGACTCGGGTGGCGGAAACACCATATATTTT. The rearrangement uses TRBV9 and TRBJ1-3; D not resolved. The V end was cut by 2 bases, the J end by 4 bases, with 13 bases between. Germline-derived CDR1 and CDR2 are SGDLS and YYNGEE. The CDR3 contains 15 residues.

There are a few counts of this clone. The CDR3 here is CASGEQLKRSSPLHF. For the CDR3, the DNA is TGTGCCAGCGGAGAACAGCTCAAAAGAAGTTCACCCCTCCACTTT. The chain has TRBV6-4 and TRBJ1-6; no clear D gene. Germline V lookup: CDR1 MRHNA, CDR2 SNTAGT. The CDR3 covers 15 residues. V was pared by 8 bases and J by 9 bases, with 20 bases between.

This clone appeared once. V usage is TRBV6-2 or TRBV6-3 and J usage is TRBJ1-2, with D perhaps TRBD1 (5 bases). Trimming left V 2 bases short and J 3 bases short, with 10 bases between. Germline CDR1 is MNHEY and CDR2 is SVGEGT. This CDR3 is 14 amino acids long. This chain's CDR3 is CASSYRGDDYGYTF. DNA for the CDR3: TGTGCCAGCAGTTACCGGGGGGACGACTATGGCTACACCTTC.

The chain employs TRBV19 and TRBJ2-5; D perhaps matches TRBD2 (6 bases). The CDR3 sequence is 15 residues long. With 7 bases removed from V and 4 bases from J, the gap between germline ends came to 19 bases. The germline CDR1 and CDR2 sequences are LNHDA and SQIVND (reference sequence). CDR3 nucleotide sequence: TGTGCCAGTACCCCCCACAGCCAGGGAGGAGAGACCCAGTACTTC. Its protein is CASTPHSQGGETQYF.

This chain joins TRBV28 and TRBJ2-2; D perhaps matches TRBD1 (6 bases). The CDR3 loop spans 14 amino acids. The germline V and J ends were trimmed by 7 bases and 1 base, with 10 bases remaining between them. Germline V gene lookup returns CDR1 MDHEN and CDR2 SYDVKM. CDR3 DNA sequence: TGTGCCAGCACGGGGACACTGAACACCGGGGAGCTGTTTTTT. Amino acids: CASTGTLNTGELFF.

The V call is TRBV7-9, the J call TRBJ1-2; 7 bases line up with TRBD1. The CDR3 is 15 residues long. In germline, CDR1 is SEHNR, CDR2 FQNEAQ (reference sequence). The J segment lost 2 bases and the V segment lost 1 base, leaving 4 bases of the junction unmatched. The CDR3 loop reads CASSLDGQVNYGYTF. CDR3 bases: TGTGCCAGCAGCTTAGACGGACAGGTGAACTATGGCTACACCTTC.

The rearrangement joins TRBV6-2 or TRBV6-3 to TRBJ2-7; TRBD2 matches at 11 bases. The germline V gene has CDR1 MNHEY and CDR2 SVGEGT. V lost 4 bases to trimming and J lost 4 bases; unmatched junction nucleotides: 6. The CDR3 is 15 residues long. CDR3 bases: TGTGCCAGCAGTTCTTCACTAGCGGGGGCTTACGAGCAGTACTTC. It codes for CASSSSLAGAYEQYF.